This T cell receptor (beta chain) was observed in a study of Ad26.COV2.S vaccination and SARS-CoV-2 variants. Turning to the study itself: In the COV1001 trial, the donor was in the Ad26.COV2.S arm. Participants got Ad26.COV2.S intramuscularly, once or twice 56 days apart. Study-level points and caveats: Reports say spike-specific CD8+ and CD4+ T cell responses covered substantial breadth after vaccination. Spike-specific TCR breadth ran higher among vaccine recipients than placebo recipients.

Sequencing used immunoSEQ multiplex PCR; TCRdb keeps in-frame clones, though not all of them. The table includes some 480,000 clones, around 88% detected once. Details on this clone: Antigen specificity is unknown.

Treatment: around 19 received Ad26.COV2.S at low or high dose, single or two shots; 5 received placebo; per-sample allocation not given. Day 63 following the first vaccine or placebo injection was when the samples were taken. The length of the CDR3 is 16 residues. V was cut by 4 bases and J by 7 bases, with 20 bases left in between. Germline loops: CDR1 SGDLS, CDR2 YYNGEE. The clonotype originates from a person aged 18 to 65 who received the Ad26.COV2.S COVID-19 vaccine or a placebo. Sequenced material: peripheral blood, taken in a trial of Ad26.COV2.S vaccine versus placebo. The genes are TRBV9 and TRBJ2-2, with D possibly being TRBD2 (5 bases). The CDR3 DNA reads as TGTGCCAGCAGCCAACATCATACGGGATCGGGCGGGGAGCTGTTTTTT. As protein: CASSQHHTGSGGELFF.